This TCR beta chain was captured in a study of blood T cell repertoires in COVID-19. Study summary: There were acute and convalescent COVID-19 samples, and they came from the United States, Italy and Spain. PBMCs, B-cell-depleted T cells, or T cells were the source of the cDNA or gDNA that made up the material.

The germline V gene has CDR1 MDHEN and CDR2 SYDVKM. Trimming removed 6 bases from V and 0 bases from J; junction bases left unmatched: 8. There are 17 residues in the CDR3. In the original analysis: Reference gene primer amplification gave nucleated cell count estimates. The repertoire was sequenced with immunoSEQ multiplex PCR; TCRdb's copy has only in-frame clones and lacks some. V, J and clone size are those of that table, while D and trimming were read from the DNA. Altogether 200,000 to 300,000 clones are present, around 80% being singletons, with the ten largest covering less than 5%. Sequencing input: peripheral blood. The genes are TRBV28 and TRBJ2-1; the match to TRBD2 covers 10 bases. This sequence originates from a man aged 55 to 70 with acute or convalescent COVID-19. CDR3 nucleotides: TGTGCCAGCAGATTCTCTAGCGGGAGCCTCTCCTACAATGAGCAGTTCTTC. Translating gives CASRFSSGSLSYNEQFF.